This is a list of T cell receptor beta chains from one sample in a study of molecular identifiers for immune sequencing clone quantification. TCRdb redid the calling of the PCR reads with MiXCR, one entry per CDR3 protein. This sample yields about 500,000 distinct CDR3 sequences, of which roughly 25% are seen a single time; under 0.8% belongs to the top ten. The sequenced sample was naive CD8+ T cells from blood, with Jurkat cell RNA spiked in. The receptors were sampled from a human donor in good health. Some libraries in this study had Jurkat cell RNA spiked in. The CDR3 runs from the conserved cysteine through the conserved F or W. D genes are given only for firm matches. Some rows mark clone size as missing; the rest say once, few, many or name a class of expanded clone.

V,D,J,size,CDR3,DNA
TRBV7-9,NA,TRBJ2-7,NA,CASSLLPDEQYF,TGTGCCAGCAGCTTACTCCCAGACGAGCAGTACTTC
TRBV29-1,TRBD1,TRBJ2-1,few,CSGDTGGGYNEQFF,TGCAGCGGGGATACAGGGGGCGGCTACAATGAGCAGTTCTTC
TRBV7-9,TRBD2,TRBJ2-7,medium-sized,CASSHTSGSSYEQYF,TGTGCCAGCAGCCATACTAGCGGTAGCTCCTACGAGCAGTACTTC
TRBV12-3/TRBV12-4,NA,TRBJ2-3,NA,CAGSSALADTQYF,TGTGCCGGCAGTTCGGCCCTGGCAGATACGCAGTATTTT
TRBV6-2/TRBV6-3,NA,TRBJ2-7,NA,CASTELDAIEEQYF,TGTGCCAGCACCGAATTGGATGCAATAGAGGAGCAGTACTTC
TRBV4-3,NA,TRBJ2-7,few,CASSQGFQTTGVQYF,TGCGCCAGCAGCCAAGGATTCCAGACTACGGGGGTGCAGTACTTC
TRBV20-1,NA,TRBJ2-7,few,CSARPRDQDGVWEQYF,TGCAGTGCTAGACCCCGGGACCAAGACGGGGTGTGGGAGCAGTACTTC
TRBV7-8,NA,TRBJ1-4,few,CASTPIFGNEKLFF,TGTGCCAGCACCCCCATTTTCGGCAATGAAAAACTGTTTTTT
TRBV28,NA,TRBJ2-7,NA,CASSFLGRDYEQYF,TGTGCCAGCAGTTTTTTGGGCAGGGACTACGAGCAGTACTTC
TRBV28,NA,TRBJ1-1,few,CASSFSLTTEAFF,TGTGCCAGCAGTTTTTCTCTGACGACTGAAGCTTTCTTT
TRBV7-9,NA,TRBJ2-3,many,CASSSNRETDTQYF,TGTGCCAGCAGCTCAAACAGGGAAACAGATACGCAGTATTTT
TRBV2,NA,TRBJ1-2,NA,CASSVRANYGYTF,TGTGCCAGCAGCGTTAGAGCTAACTATGGCTACACCTTC
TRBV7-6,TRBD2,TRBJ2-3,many,CASSMLAGPLTDTQYF,TGTGCCAGCAGCATGCTAGCGGGGCCCTTGACAGATACGCAGTATTTT
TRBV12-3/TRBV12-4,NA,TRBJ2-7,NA,CASRSTGLTYEQYF,TGTGCCAGCAGATCGACAGGCCTAACCTACGAGCAGTACTTC
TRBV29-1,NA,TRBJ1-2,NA,CSVQVLLQGYGYGYTF,TGCAGCGTCCAAGTCCTCCTACAGGGCTATGGCTATGGCTACACCTTC
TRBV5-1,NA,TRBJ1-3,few,CASSLDVFYSGNTIYF,TGCGCCAGCAGCTTGGATGTCTTCTACTCTGGAAACACCATATATTTT
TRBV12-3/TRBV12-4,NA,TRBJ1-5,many,CASSFGGHSNQPQHF,TGTGCCAGCAGTTTTGGGGGGCATAGCAATCAGCCCCAGCATTTT
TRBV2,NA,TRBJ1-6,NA,CASSDTYSPLHF,TGTGCCAGCAGTGATACGTATTCACCCCTCCACTTT
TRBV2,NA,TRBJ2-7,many,CASSELYEQYF,TGTGCCAGCAGTGAACTGTACGAGCAGTACTTC
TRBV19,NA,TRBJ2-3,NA,CASSIRGSTDTQYF,TGTGCCAGTAGTATTCGGGGTAGCACAGATACGCAGTATTTT
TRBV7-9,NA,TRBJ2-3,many,CASSLGGIGDTQYF,TGTGCCAGCAGCTTAGGGGGGATCGGAGATACGCAGTATTTT
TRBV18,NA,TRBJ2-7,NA,CASSPRNRISYEQYF,TGTGCCAGCTCACCAAGGAACCGCATCTCCTACGAGCAGTACTTC
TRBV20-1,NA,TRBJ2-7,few,CSAREPPGEQYF,TGCAGTGCTAGAGAGCCCCCCGGAGAGCAGTACTTC
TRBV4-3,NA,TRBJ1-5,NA,CASSQDGQINQPQHF,TGCGCCAGCAGCCAAGATGGGCAGATCAATCAGCCCCAGCATTTT
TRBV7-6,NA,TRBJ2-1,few,CASSFQALDEQFF,TGTGCCAGCAGCTTTCAAGCTCTGGATGAGCAGTTCTTC
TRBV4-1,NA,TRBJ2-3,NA,CASSQDGGLGTDTQYF,TGCGCCAGCAGCCAAGATGGCGGTCTAGGCACAGATACGCAGTATTTT
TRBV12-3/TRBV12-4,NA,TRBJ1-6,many,CASRDLVSPLHF,TGTGCCAGCAGGGACTTAGTTTCACCCCTCCACTTT
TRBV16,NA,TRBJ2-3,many,CASSQFVSTDTQYF,TGTGCCAGCAGCCAATTTGTGTCTACAGATACGCAGTATTTT
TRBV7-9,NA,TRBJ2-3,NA,CASSFFPDLSTDTQYF,TGTGCCAGCAGCTTTTTTCCGGACCTGAGCACAGATACGCAGTATTTT
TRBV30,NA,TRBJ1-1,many,CATHRTTRSTEAFF,TGTGCCACCCACCGGACAACGCGGAGCACTGAAGCTTTCTTT
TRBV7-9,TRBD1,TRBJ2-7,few,CASSSPTGIYEQYF,TGTGCCAGCAGCTCACCGACAGGGATCTACGAGCAGTACTTC
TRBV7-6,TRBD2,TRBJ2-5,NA,CASSPVVAGAQETQYF,TGTGCCAGCAGCCCCGTGGTAGCGGGGGCCCAAGAGACCCAGTACTTC
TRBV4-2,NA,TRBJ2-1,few,CASSQEMREQFF,TGTGCCAGCAGCCAAGAGATGCGTGAGCAGTTCTTC
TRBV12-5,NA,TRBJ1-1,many,CASGPGGGRNTEAFF,TGTGCTAGTGGTCCCGGGGGGGGAAGAAACACTGAAGCTTTCTTT
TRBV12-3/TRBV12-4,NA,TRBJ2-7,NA,CASSSTLTYEQYF,TGTGCCAGCAGTTCGACTCTAACCTACGAGCAGTACTTC
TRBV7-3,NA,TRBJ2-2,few,CASSLFVTGNTGELFF,TGTGCCAGCAGCTTATTTGTAACAGGGAACACCGGGGAGCTGTTTTTT
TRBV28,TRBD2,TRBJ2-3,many,CASSLPLLAERGTDTQYF,TGTGCCAGCAGTTTACCCCTACTAGCGGAAAGGGGGACAGATACGCAGTATTTT
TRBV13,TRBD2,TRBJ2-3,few,CASSGLAVLGLEDTQYF,TGTGCCAGCAGCGGACTAGCGGTTCTCGGGCTTGAAGATACGCAGTATTTT
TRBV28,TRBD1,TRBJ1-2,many,CASSLLGQGNGYTF,TGTGCCAGCAGTCTTCTGGGACAGGGCAATGGCTACACCTTC
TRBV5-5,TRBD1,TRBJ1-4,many,CASSLGQGVQEKLFF,TGTGCCAGCAGCTTGGGACAGGGCGTTCAAGAAAAACTGTTTTTT
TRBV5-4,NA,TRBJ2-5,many,CASSQDRTVETQYF,TGTGCCAGCAGCCAAGACCGGACAGTGGAGACCCAGTACTTC